This TCR beta chain was captured in a study of blood T cell repertoires in COVID-19. Across the study: Sites across the United States, Italy and Spain contributed samples from acute and convalescent COVID-19. Sources were T cells, B-cell-depleted T cells, or PBMCs; the material itself was cDNA or gDNA.

Those enrolled in Seattle joined during active infection and were followed longitudinally afterward. V shed 5 bases, J shed 2 bases, and the junction held 4 bases outside the gene matches. Germline CDR1 reads MNHEY; CDR2 reads SMNVEV (reference sequence). CDR3 size: 15 residues. Only in-frame clones appear in the TCRdb table, and some are missing; sequencing was by immunoSEQ multiplex PCR. The top ten hold about a sixth of the sample, which has about 130,000 clones, around 85% seen once. Sequences were obtained from peripheral blood. The TCR sequence derives from a young man with COVID-19, enrolled during active disease. The chain couples TRBV27 to TRBJ2-1; 9 bases are shared with TRBD1. In DNA form, the CDR3 reads TGTGCCAGCAGTCCCCGGACAGGGGCCTACAATGAGCAGTTCTTC. It yields the protein CASSPRTGAYNEQFF.